This T cell receptor (beta chain) was observed in a study of control samples from healthy donors and cancer patients. The CDR3 sequence is 11 residues long. Germline CDR1 LNHDA, CDR2 SQIVND (reference sequence). Trimming took 4 bases from V and 11 from J, leaving 11 bases between them. Here immunoSEQ multiplex PCR was the method, and the copy in TCRdb shows in-frame clones only, minus some. In the table there are roughly 95,000 clones, approximately 93% of which are singletons. Specimen: blood. The chain carries TRBV19 and TRBJ1-1; D perhaps matches TRBD1 (5 bases). The receptor was derived from a woman between 25 and 40 years old in good health. CDR3 sequence reads: CASSTQGGAFF. CDR3 bases: TGTGCCAGTAGTACTCAGGGTGGCGCTTTCTTT.